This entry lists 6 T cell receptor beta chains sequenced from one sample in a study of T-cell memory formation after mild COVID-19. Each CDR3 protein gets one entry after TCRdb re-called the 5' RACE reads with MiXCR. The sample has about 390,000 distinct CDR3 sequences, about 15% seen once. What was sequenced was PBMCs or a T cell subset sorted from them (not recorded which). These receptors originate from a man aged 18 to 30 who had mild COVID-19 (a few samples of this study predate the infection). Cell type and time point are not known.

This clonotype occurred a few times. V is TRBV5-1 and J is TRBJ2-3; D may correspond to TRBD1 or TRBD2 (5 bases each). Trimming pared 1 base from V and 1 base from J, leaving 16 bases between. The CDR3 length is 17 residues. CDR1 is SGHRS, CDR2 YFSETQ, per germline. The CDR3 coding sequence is TGCGCCAGCAGCTTGAGCCCTTCCGGGGCCCGCACAGATACGCAGTATTTT. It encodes CASSLSPSGARTDTQYF.

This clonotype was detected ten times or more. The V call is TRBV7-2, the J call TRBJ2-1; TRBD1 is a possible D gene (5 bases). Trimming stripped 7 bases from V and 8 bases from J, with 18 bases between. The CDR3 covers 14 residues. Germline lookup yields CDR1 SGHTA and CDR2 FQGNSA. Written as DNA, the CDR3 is TGTGCCAGCAACCCTAGGTTGGGGCAGGATGAGCAGTTCTTC. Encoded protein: CASNPRLGQDEQFF.

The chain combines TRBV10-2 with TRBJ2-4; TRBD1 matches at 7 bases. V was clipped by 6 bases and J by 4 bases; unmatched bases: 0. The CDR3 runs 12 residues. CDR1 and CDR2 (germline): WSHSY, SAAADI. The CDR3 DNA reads TGCGCCAGCAGGGGACAGAAAAACATTCAGTACTTC. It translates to CASRGQKNIQYF.

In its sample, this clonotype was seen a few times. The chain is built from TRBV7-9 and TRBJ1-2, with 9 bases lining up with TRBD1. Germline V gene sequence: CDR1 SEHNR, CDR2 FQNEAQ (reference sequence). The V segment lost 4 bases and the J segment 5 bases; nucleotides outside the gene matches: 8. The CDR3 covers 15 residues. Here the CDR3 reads CASSWGQGALYGYTF. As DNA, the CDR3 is TGTGCCAGCAGCTGGGGACAGGGAGCCCTATATGGCTACACCTTC. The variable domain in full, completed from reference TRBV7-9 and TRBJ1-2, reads DTGVSQNPRHKITKRGQNVTFRCDPISEHNRLYWYRQTLGQGPEFLTYFQNEAQLEKSRLLSDRFSAERPKGSFSTLEIQRTEQGDSAMYLCASSWGQGALYGYTFGSGTRLTVV.

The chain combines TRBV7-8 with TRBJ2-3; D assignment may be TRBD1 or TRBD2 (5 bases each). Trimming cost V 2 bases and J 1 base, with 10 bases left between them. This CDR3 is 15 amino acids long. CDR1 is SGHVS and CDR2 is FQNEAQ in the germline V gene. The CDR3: CASSLRGDGTDTQYF. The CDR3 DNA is TGTGCCAGCAGCTTAAGAGGGGATGGCACAGATACGCAGTATTTT.

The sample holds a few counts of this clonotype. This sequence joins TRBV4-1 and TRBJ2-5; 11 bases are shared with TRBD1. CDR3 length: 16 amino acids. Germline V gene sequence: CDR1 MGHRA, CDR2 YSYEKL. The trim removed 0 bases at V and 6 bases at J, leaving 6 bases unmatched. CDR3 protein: CASSQDPGTGGKTQYF. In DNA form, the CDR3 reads TGCGCCAGCAGCCAAGATCCTGGGACAGGGGGAAAGACCCAGTACTTC.